This T cell receptor beta chain was retrieved from a study of T cells after posttransplantation cyclophosphamide. Findings and limits, study-wide: TRB overlap between skin or GI tissue T cells and blood was limited. Donor CD8+ memory clones often dominated recipient blood repertoires at later times. Recipient CMV seropositivity and CMV reactivation strongly tracked TRB clonality.

The assay was immunoSEQ multiplex PCR, and TCRdb's table has in-frame clones only and misses some. The data show some 8,800 clones, with none appearing a single time. Germline-derived CDR1 and CDR2 are SGDLS and YYNGEE. The CDR3 is 14 residues long. Between the trimmed V and J ends, which lost 2 bases and 5 bases, there was a span of 14 bases. Treatment was busulfan-fludarabine conditioning, a marrow graft, and cyclophosphamide on days +3 and +4. This clone has ten or more counts. Its antigen is not identified. The rearrangement joins TRBV9 to TRBJ2-7; tentatively, D is TRBD2 (6 bases). The sequence was obtained from a male patient aged 45-60 years who received an allogeneic stem cell transplant from a related donor and was CMV-positive. These T cells may partly come from the graft donor. The sample in question was PBMCs, obtained roughly 340 days after allogeneic stem cell transplant with posttransplant cyclophosphamide. DNA of the CDR3: TGTGCCAGCAGCGTCTCGGGAGCGAGTAACGAGCAGTACTTC. This translates into CASSVSGASNEQYF. The variable domain in full, completed from reference TRBV9 and TRBJ2-7, reads DSGVTQTPKHLITATGQRVTLRCSPRSGDLSVYWYQQSLDQGLQFLIQYYNGEERAKGNILERFSAQQFPDLHSELNLSSLELGDSALYFCASSVSGASNEQYFGPGTRLTVT.